The rows below give T cell receptor beta chains drawn from one sample of a study of T cells in Graves' hyperthyroidism and ophthalmopathy. One entry per CDR3 protein, called by TCRdb with MiXCR from the multiplex PCR reads. Of about 260,000 distinct CDR3 sequences in the sample, roughly 15% were seen once. The sample was blood. These receptor sequences come from a woman younger than 30 with Graves' ophthalmopathy. Each CDR3 is given with its conserved first and last residue. Each record gives: D gene, clone size, V gene, J gene, CDR3 DNA, CDR3 protein. The D gene is left open where the match is weak. A row's size may be missing; if present it is once, few, many or a size class.

D gene: .
clone size: many
V gene: TRBV5-6
J gene: TRBJ2-7
CDR3 DNA: TGTGCCAGCAGCTTGGGTCAGTTCTCCTACGAGCAGTACTTC
CDR3 protein: CASSLGQFSYEQYF

D gene: .
clone size: many
V gene: TRBV28
J gene: TRBJ1-5
CDR3 DNA: TGTGCCAGCAGTTTAGTAGGGACGCTTAGCAATCAGCCCCAGCATTTT
CDR3 protein: CASSLVGTLSNQPQHF

D gene: TRBD1
clone size: many
V gene: TRBV5-1
J gene: TRBJ2-1
CDR3 DNA: TGCGCCAGCAGCTCAACAGGGGTGCAGTTCTTC
CDR3 protein: CASSSTGVQFF

D gene: .
clone size: many
V gene: TRBV4-1
J gene: TRBJ2-7
CDR3 DNA: TGCGCCAGCAGCCTTTCCCCCCGGGACAAGCAATCCTACGAGCAGTACTTC
CDR3 protein: CASSLSPRDKQSYEQYF

D gene: .
clone size: many
V gene: TRBV6-2/TRBV6-3
J gene: TRBJ1-1
CDR3 DNA: TGTGCCAGCAGTTACGGACGGGATACTGAAGCTTTCTTT
CDR3 protein: CASSYGRDTEAFF

D gene: .
clone size: many
V gene: TRBV10-3
J gene: TRBJ2-7
CDR3 DNA: TGTGCCATCAGTGAGTCTTGGCCAGGCCCTAGCCCCGAGCAGTACTTC
CDR3 protein: CAISESWPGPSPEQYF

D gene: TRBD2
clone size: many
V gene: TRBV12-3/TRBV12-4
J gene: TRBJ2-1
CDR3 DNA: TGTGCCAGCAGCGAAAAAGCAGGAGGGCAGCGGGGGAAGACCAATGAGCAGTTCTTC
CDR3 protein: CASSEKAGGQRGKTNEQFF

D gene: .
clone size: .
V gene: TRBV6-1
J gene: TRBJ1-1
CDR3 DNA: TGTGCCAGCGACAGGACCCACACTGAAGCTTTCTTT
CDR3 protein: CASDRTHTEAFF

D gene: .
clone size: many
V gene: TRBV3-1
J gene: TRBJ2-7
CDR3 DNA: TGTGCCAGCAGCCAAGCTGACAGGCCCTGGGACGAGCAGTACTTC
CDR3 protein: CASSQADRPWDEQYF

D gene: TRBD1
clone size: many
V gene: TRBV20-1
J gene: TRBJ1-1
CDR3 DNA: TGCAGTGCAACGACAGGGTTTGACACTGAAGCTTTCTTT
CDR3 protein: CSATTGFDTEAFF

D gene: .
clone size: many
V gene: TRBV3-1
J gene: TRBJ2-3
CDR3 DNA: TGTGCCAGCAGCCAAGGTGGGGAGGATACGCAGTATTTT
CDR3 protein: CASSQGGEDTQYF

D gene: .
clone size: many
V gene: TRBV3-2
J gene: TRBJ2-7
CDR3 DNA: TGTGCCAGCAGCCCGACAGGGTTGGCGGGCGAGCAGTACTTC
CDR3 protein: CASSPTGLAGEQYF

D gene: .
clone size: few
V gene: TRBV20-1
J gene: TRBJ2-7
CDR3 DNA: TGCAGTGCGGGGAGCGGCAAGCAGTACTTC
CDR3 protein: CSAGSGKQYF

D gene: .
clone size: many
V gene: TRBV18
J gene: TRBJ2-1
CDR3 DNA: TGTGCCAGCTCACCTCAGGGGGAGGATGAGCAGTTCTTC
CDR3 protein: CASSPQGEDEQFF

D gene: .
clone size: .
V gene: TRBV7-9
J gene: TRBJ2-5
CDR3 DNA: TGTGCCAGCAGCTTAGGTGTAGGGATGGAGACCCAGTACTTC
CDR3 protein: CASSLGVGMETQYF

D gene: TRBD1
clone size: many
V gene: TRBV28
J gene: TRBJ2-6
CDR3 DNA: TGTGCCAGCAGTTTCTCGTGGGGACAGGGCTCTGGGGCCAACGTCCTGACTTTC
CDR3 protein: CASSFSWGQGSGANVLTF

D gene: TRBD2
clone size: few
V gene: TRBV19
J gene: TRBJ2-2
CDR3 DNA: TGTGCCAGTTCCCTCGAAGGACTAGCGGGAGCCGGGGAGCTGTTTTTT
CDR3 protein: CASSLEGLAGAGELFF

D gene: .
clone size: few
V gene: TRBV5-6
J gene: TRBJ2-2
CDR3 DNA: TGTGCCAGCAGCTCCGGACATCCCGGGGAGCTGTTTTTT
CDR3 protein: CASSSGHPGELFF

D gene: TRBD2
clone size: many
V gene: TRBV7-9
J gene: TRBJ2-1
CDR3 DNA: TGTGCCAGCAGCCCTTGGGGTCTAGCGGGAATGAGGAGGGAGCAGTTCTTC
CDR3 protein: CASSPWGLAGMRREQFF

D gene: TRBD2
clone size: few
V gene: TRBV6-5
J gene: TRBJ2-1
CDR3 DNA: TGTGCCAGCAGTTACTCCGGCGGGAGGCTTTCGGGCCAGAAATTACTTGATGTAAGGTTCTTC
CDR3 protein: CASSYSGGRLSGQKLLDVRFF

D gene: TRBD2
clone size: many
V gene: TRBV5-1
J gene: TRBJ2-3
CDR3 DNA: TGCGCCAGCAGCCCTGGAGATGCGGGGGGGGTTGATACGCAGTATTTT
CDR3 protein: CASSPGDAGGVDTQYF

D gene: .
clone size: many
V gene: TRBV3-1
J gene: TRBJ2-7
CDR3 DNA: TGTGCCAGCAGCCAAGATAGGGCAGACTCCTACGAGCAGTACTTC
CDR3 protein: CASSQDRADSYEQYF